The sequence of this TCR beta chain was determined in a study of blood T cell repertoires in COVID-19. TCRdb keeps only in-frame clones here, not all; method: immunoSEQ multiplex PCR. This table holds 200,000 to 250,000 clones, over 75% found once. CDR1 and CDR2 (germline): MNHEY, SMNVEV (reference sequence). The CDR3 contains 14 residues. V shed 5 bases and J shed 2 bases, with 10 bases lying between them. This receptor was taken from a man aged 40-49 years who had recovered from COVID-19. The genes are TRBV27 and TRBJ2-1; possible D gene TRBD2, 6 bases. Sequencing was carried out using PBMCs or T cells enriched from blood (not recorded which). CDR3 sequence (DNA): TGTGCCAGCAGTCCTGTAGCGGCCTACAATGAGCAGTTCTTC. It is translated as CASSPVAAYNEQFF.